Shown below are 4 T cell receptor beta chains from a single sample sequenced in a study of blood T cell repertoires in COVID-19. Method: immunoSEQ multiplex PCR; TCRdb's copy keeps in-frame clones and lacks some. The sample holds around 300,000 clones, 80% to 90% seen once. Input material: peripheral blood. The receptors come from a man between 45 and 60 years old with active or convalescent COVID-19.

The chain has TRBV3-1 (or the pseudogene TRBV3-2) and TRBJ2-5; possibly TRBD2 for D (6 bases). V was pared by 2 bases and J by 0 bases, with 13 bases between. The CDR3 runs to 16 residues. Germline CDR1 reads LGHDT; CDR2 reads YNNKEL (reference sequence). For the CDR3, the DNA is TGTGCCAGCAGCCAATTCGGCGGACTAAACCAAGAGACCCAGTACTTC. Translated: CASSQFGGLNQETQYF.

This chain connects TRBV30 to TRBJ2-5; 8 bases match TRBD2. CDR1 and CDR2 (germline): GTSNPN, SVGIG (reference sequence). The V and J ends lost 3 bases and 0 bases, in that order; junction bases with no gene match: 9. The CDR3 spans 16 residues. CDR3: CAWSLSQRGYQETQYF. For the CDR3, the DNA is TGTGCCTGGAGCCTATCCCAGCGGGGGTACCAAGAGACCCAGTACTTC.

The chain recombines TRBV12-3 or TRBV12-4 with TRBJ2-7; 7 bases are a match to TRBD1. The V gene end was trimmed by 8 bases and the J gene end by 1 base; junction bases not matched to a gene: 2. The CDR3 sequence is 12 residues long. In DNA, the CDR3 is TGTGCCAGCCGGGGACAGTCCTACGAGCAGTACTTC. It yields the protein CASRGQSYEQYF.

V usage is TRBV4-1 and J usage is TRBJ2-3; TRBD2 is a possible D gene (5 bases). Deletions cut 0 bases from V and 2 bases from J, with 18 bases between. The V gene's germline CDR1 is MGHRA and CDR2 YSYEKL. This CDR3 is 18 amino acids long. The CDR3 nucleotides read TGCGCCAGCAGCCAAGATAGGCCCCGGGGTGGCTCCACAGATACGCAGTATTTT. This codes for CASSQDRPRGGSTDTQYF.